These 27 T cell receptor beta chains were sequenced from one sample in a study of CD8 T cells in Susac syndrome. An input of 0.5 to 1 ug of RNA was subjected to reverse transcription using random hexamers. TCRdb re-derived calls from the immunoSEQ multiplex PCR reads in MiXCR, one entry per CDR3 protein. The sample lists just over 300,000 distinct CDR3 sequences; 90% to 95% were seen once. The sequenced sample consisted of CD4+ T cells from PBMCs. The receptors stem from a human donor with multiple sclerosis.

This chain uses TRBV6-5 with TRBJ2-7; 8 nucleotides align to TRBD1. Germline V gene lookup returns CDR1 MNHEY and CDR2 SVGAGI. There are 14 residues in the CDR3. Trimming cost V 2 bases and J 3 bases; bases outside gene matches: 3. CDR3 region: CASSYGDRGYEQYF. The CDR3 DNA follows: TGTGCCAGCAGTTACGGAGACAGGGGCTACGAGCAGTACTTC.

The genes are TRBV9 and TRBJ1-1; D is undetermined. CDR1 SGDLS and CDR2 YYNGEE come from the germline V gene. The CDR3 covers 14 residues. Trimming removed 3 bases at V and 3 bases at J, with 12 bases between. The CDR3 DNA follows: TGTGCCAGCAGCGGTCAACCGGGTCACACTGAAGCTTTCTTT. Protein product: CASSGQPGHTEAFF.

The chain links TRBV5-1 to TRBJ2-7, with TRBD1 matching 10 bases. The CDR3 is 16 amino acids. Germline V gene data show CDR1 as SGHRS and CDR2 as YFSETQ. V lost 4 bases to trimming and J lost 6 bases; unmatched junction nucleotides: 13. The DNA of the CDR3 is TGCGCCAGCAGCCAAGATCCGACAGGGGGCTGGGTCGAGCAGTACTTC. Translating it yields CASSQDPTGGWVEQYF.

This chain links TRBV6-5 with TRBJ2-7; no definite D call. The CDR3 loop spans 17 amino acids. Germline V gene sequence: CDR1 MNHEY, CDR2 SVGAGI. V was cut by 3 bases and J by 0 bases, with 18 bases left in between. The CDR3 is CASSYPHPSRFSYEQYF. The CDR3 coding sequence is TGTGCCAGCAGTTATCCCCACCCGTCGCGATTCTCCTACGAGCAGTACTTC.

This rearrangement joins TRBV7-9 to TRBJ2-2, with 7 positions matching TRBD1. Germline V lookup: CDR1 SEHNR, CDR2 FQNEAQ (reference sequence). The CDR3 covers 14 residues. V lost 5 bases, J lost 6 bases, and 6 bases stayed unmatched. The CDR3 region has the DNA TGTGCCAGCAGCCTACAGGGGATGGCCGGGGAGCTGTTTTTT. Its translation: CASSLQGMAGELFF.

V is TRBV4-1 and J is TRBJ2-7; 10 bases line up with TRBD1. Germline lookup yields CDR1 MGHRA and CDR2 YSYEKL. The ends lost 8 bases at V and 6 bases at J; junction bases unmatched: 7. CDR3 length: 13 amino acids. CDR3 protein: CASARDRGREQYF. Written as DNA, the CDR3 is TGCGCCAGCGCCCGGGACAGGGGACGCGAGCAGTACTTC.

The chain joins TRBV11-2 to TRBJ1-2; TRBD1 matches at 8 bases. CDR1 and CDR2 (germline): SGHAT, FQNNGV. The CDR3 has 16 residues. J lost 3 bases, V lost 4 bases, and 10 bases had no gene match. The CDR3 spells CASSSLQGGTHYGYTF. The CDR3 nucleotides read TGTGCCAGCAGCTCTTTACAGGGGGGCACCCACTATGGCTACACCTTC.

This CDR3 reads CAWGRQGLINTGELFF. The CDR3 DNA follows: TGTGCCTGGGGGAGGCAGGGGTTGATCAACACCGGGGAGCTGTTTTTT. The chain is built from TRBV30 and TRBJ2-2; D is tentatively TRBD1 or TRBD2 (6 bases each). V lost 5 bases, J lost 2 bases, and 18 bases lay in between. Germline loops: CDR1 GTSNPN, CDR2 SVGIG (reference sequence). This CDR3 is 16 amino acids long.

The chain recombines TRBV11-2 with TRBJ2-7, with TRBD1 matching 7 bases. Germline values: CDR1 SGHAT, CDR2 FQNNGV. V shed 5 bases, J shed 3 bases, and the junction held 4 bases outside the gene matches. CDR3 size: 13 residues. DNA of the CDR3: TGTGCCAGCAGCCCAAACAGGGGCTACGAGCAGTACTTC. Its translation: CASSPNRGYEQYF.

The gene calls are TRBV6-5 and TRBJ1-1; D call uncertain. Germline-derived CDR1 and CDR2 are MNHEY and SVGAGI. The CDR3 has 13 amino acids. Trimming took off 2 bases at V and 1 base at J, with 5 bases between the two ends. CDR3 protein: CASSYHGNTEAFF. As DNA, the CDR3 is TGTGCCAGCAGTTACCACGGGAACACTGAAGCTTTCTTT.

The J gene is TRBJ2-7, the V gene TRBV19; 7 bases map to TRBD1. Germline CDR1 is LNHDA and CDR2 is SQIVND (reference sequence). This CDR3 is built from 14 residues. V lost 4 bases to trimming and J lost 5 bases; unmatched junction nucleotides: 8. CDR3 residues: CASSTDRDRHEQYF. The CDR3 DNA sequence: TGTGCCAGTAGTACCGACAGGGATCGCCACGAGCAGTACTTC.

V usage is TRBV20-1 and J usage is TRBJ2-7, with D perhaps given as TRBD1 or TRBD2 (5 bases each). CDR1 is DFQATT, CDR2 SNEGSKA, per germline (reference sequence). The CDR3 contains 16 residues. V lost 1 base to trimming and J lost 3 bases, with 19 bases between them. CDR3 nucleotide sequence: TGCAGTGCTAGAGGGACTTGGGCAGGGAGAAACTACGAGCAGTACTTC. Its translation: CSARGTWAGRNYEQYF.

The chain links TRBV3-1 to TRBJ1-1, with a weak D call TRBD1 (5 bases). V was clipped by 4 bases and J by 6 bases, with 6 bases between them. Germline V gene data show CDR1 as LGHDT and CDR2 as YNNKEL (reference sequence). The CDR3 sequence is 11 residues long. The CDR3 loop is CASSRGAEAFF. In nucleotides, the CDR3 is TGTGCCAGCAGCCGAGGGGCTGAAGCTTTCTTT.

The V call is TRBV30, the J call TRBJ1-6; D might be TRBD1 (6 bases). CDR1 and CDR2 from the germline V gene are GTSNPN and SVGIG (reference sequence). V lost 3 bases, J lost 7 bases, and 16 bases lay in between. This CDR3 is built from 15 residues. The CDR3 spells CAWSGGRGSNSPLHF. The CDR3 DNA is TGTGCCTGGAGCGGAGGCAGGGGCAGCAATTCACCCCTCCACTTT.

The rearrangement joins TRBV3-1 to TRBJ1-2; a weak D match, TRBD1 (5 bases). The CDR3 consists of 13 residues. The V end was cut by 1 base, the J end by 5 bases, with 8 bases between. Per the germline V gene, CDR1 is LGHDT and CDR2 is YNNKEL (reference sequence). The CDR3 DNA is TGTGCCAGCAGCCAAGCTAGACAGTATGGCTACACCTTC. It is translated as CASSQARQYGYTF. The whole variable domain, remainder taken from reference TRBV3-1 and TRBJ1-2, is DTAVSQTPKYLVTQMGNDKSIKCEQNLGHDTMYWYKQDSKKFLKIMFSYNNKELIINETVPNRFSPKSPDKAHLNLHINSLELGDSAVYFCASSQARQYGYTFGSGTRLTVV.

The genes are TRBV12-5 and TRBJ1-1; D perhaps matches TRBD1 (5 bases). The V gene lost 0 bases and the J gene lost 0 bases, with 20 bases spanning the gap. The CDR3 is 19 residues long. Germline-derived CDR1 and CDR2 are LGHNT and FRNRAP. In DNA, the CDR3 is TGTGCTAGTGGTTTGGTAAGACGGGGCATACCAATCATGAACACTGAAGCTTTCTTT. It yields the protein CASGLVRRGIPIMNTEAFF.

The genes are TRBV20-1 and TRBJ2-5; D might be TRBD2 (6 bases). The CDR3 has 13 residues. Trimming shortened V by 1 base and J by 5 bases, and 11 bases separated the two germline ends. Germline CDR1 reads DFQATT; CDR2 reads SNEGSKA (reference sequence). CDR3 sequence reads: CSARAAAGETQYF. CDR3 coding DNA: TGCAGTGCTAGAGCGGCGGCGGGGGAGACCCAGTACTTC.

This chain joins TRBV20-1 and TRBJ1-1, with unresolved D. The ends were cut back, 5 bases at V and 8 bases at J, with 12 bases in the middle. There are 11 residues in the CDR3. CDR1 is DFQATT and CDR2 is SNEGSKA in the germline V gene (reference sequence). The CDR3 is CSAAREPEAFF. DNA of the CDR3: TGCAGTGCTGCCCGGGAACCCGAAGCTTTCTTT.

The rearrangement links TRBV3-1 to TRBJ1-5; a weak D match, TRBD1 (5 bases). The CDR3 totals 15 residues. CDR1 and CDR2 from the germline V gene are LGHDT and YNNKEL (reference sequence). Deletions cut 4 bases from V and 7 bases from J, with 17 bases between. CDR3 amino acids: CASSLGYGAGQPQHF. In DNA form, the CDR3 reads TGTGCCAGCAGCCTGGGATATGGGGCGGGCCAGCCCCAGCATTTT.

CDR3 nucleotide sequence: TGCAGCGTTGAAGGAGGGTGGGCTTCTCCCTTCTATGGCTACACCTTC. It codes for CSVEGGWASPFYGYTF. The rearrangement links TRBV29-1 to TRBJ1-2; D gene uncertain. The ends were cut back, 1 base at V and 4 bases at J, with 19 bases in the middle. Germline V gene lookup returns CDR1 SQVTM and CDR2 ANQGSEA. This CDR3 region has 16 residues.

The V call is TRBV27, the J call TRBJ2-7; D is perhaps TRBD2 (5 bases). CDR1 MNHEY and CDR2 SMNVEV come from the germline V gene (reference sequence). V was clipped by 6 bases and J by 2 bases, with 14 bases between them. CDR3 length: 14 amino acids. CDR3 coding DNA: TGTGCCAGCAGACCCCTGGGCGGGCCCTACGAGCAGTACTTC. Translating gives CASRPLGGPYEQYF.

V is TRBV23-1 and J is TRBJ1-1; tentative D call: TRBD1 (5 bases). TRBV23-1 is an open reading frame whose function is uncertain. Trimming shortened V by 2 bases and J by 0 bases, and 16 bases separated the two germline ends. This CDR3 has 17 amino acids. Written as DNA, the CDR3 is TGCGCCAGCAGTCAAGAGGTGAAGGGACCCTTGAACACTGAAGCTTTCTTT. This gives the protein CASSQEVKGPLNTEAFF.

The V and J genes are TRBV5-1 and TRBJ2-4; no clear D gene. Looked up from germline, CDR1 is SGHRS and CDR2 is YFSETQ. Trimming stripped 0 bases from V and 6 bases from J, with 10 bases between. The CDR3 extends over 14 amino acids. This chain's CDR3 is CASSLGELVNIQYF. The CDR3, as DNA: TGCGCCAGCAGCTTGGGGGAATTAGTAAACATTCAGTACTTC. Full variable domain (outside the CDR3, taken from reference TRBV5-1 and TRBJ2-4): KAGVTQTPRYLIKTRGQQVTLSCSPISGHRSVSWYQQTPGQGLQFLFEYFSETQRNKGNFPGRFSGRQFSNSRSEMNVSTLELGDSALYLCASSLGELVNIQYFGAGTRLSVL.

As DNA, the CDR3 is TGTGCCAGCAGTCGAACAGGGGTCTATGGCTACACCTTC. As protein: CASSRTGVYGYTF. This chain joins TRBV6-5 and TRBJ1-2; 7 bases line up with TRBD1. CDR1 and CDR2 from the germline V gene are MNHEY and SVGAGI. With V trimmed by 5 bases and J by 4 bases, 4 bases remained unmatched. This CDR3 comprises 13 residues.

The chain carries TRBV27 and TRBJ2-7; TRBD2 matches 7 bases. V gave up 2 bases and J gave up 2 bases; unmatched junction bases: 6. This CDR3 is 15 amino acids long. The V gene's germline CDR1 is MNHEY and CDR2 SMNVEV (reference sequence). In DNA form, the CDR3 reads TGTGCCAGCAGTTTACGCGCGGGAGAAGCCTACGAGCAGTACTTC. Translating it yields CASSLRAGEAYEQYF.

A remark on this clonotype: One junction end disagrees with the germline gene, perhaps due to a read error. The chain joins TRBV11-2 to TRBJ2-4; 8 bases are shared with TRBD2. The CDR3 contains 15 residues. The germline V gene encodes CDR1 SGHAT and CDR2 FQNNGV. In DNA, the CDR3 is TGTGCCAGCGGCTTAGTCCGGGGGGGCAAAAACATTCAGTACTTC. Residues: CASGLVRGGKNIQYF. Drawing the rest from reference TRBV11-2 and TRBJ2-4, the complete variable domain is EAGVAQSPRYKIIEKRQSVAFWCNPISGHATLYWYQQILGQGPKLLIQFQNNGVVDDSQLPKDRFSAERLKGVDSTLKIQPAKLEDSAVYLCASGLVRGGKNIQYFGAGTRLSVL.

V usage is TRBV7-2 and J usage is TRBJ2-5; D gene ambiguous. Germline values: CDR1 SGHTA, CDR2 FQGNSA. Trimming removed 5 bases at V and 5 bases at J, with 6 bases between. The CDR3 loop spans 11 amino acids. CDR3 nucleotide sequence: TGTGCCAGCAGCGCTCTGGAGACCCAGTACTTC. Amino acid sequence: CASSALETQYF.